The sequence of this TCR beta chain was determined in a study of shared clonotypes between healthy human individuals (dated by TCRdb to the early 2020s). Context from the whole study: The cohort comprised a couple of women and three men aged 18 to 49 years. For each donor, CD4 naive and CD4 memory were each given three plates, CD8 naive was given two plates, and CD8 memory was given one plate. To estimate repertoire size and how much clonotypes are shared between individuals, the study performed deep sequencing of blood TCR repertoires from roughly five healthy adults. Different laboratories and diverse techniques were used to prepare libraries and sequence TCR repertoires, to increase sequencing depth and limit assay-specific biases. Leukapheresis yielded between about 0.85 and 10 billion PBMCs per donor.

Points the paper makes about the study in general: Even with the large sequencing depth, rarefaction of the sorted-subset datasets indicated that sequencing was incomplete. Because the study included only a small number of donors, the genetic and exposure-history diversity represented was limited. Pairwise subsampling led to the expectation that sequencing depth would affect the degree of clonotype sharing among donors. Larger estimated clonotype richness was generally found for naive subsets than for memory subsets. When several donors were compared, the shared fraction of clonotypes was around 4.6% for naive CD4, 3.5% to 4% for naive CD8, 2% to 2.5% for memory CD4, and less than 0.5% for memory CD8. Sampling was restricted to blood, and TCR repertoires in tissue are likely to differ from TCR repertoires in blood. Compared with non-shared clonotypes, the clonotypes found in all four sorted-subset donors had higher generation probabilities.

Using the deep immunoSEQ assay, TCR CDR3 regions were amplified from genomic DNA by multiplex PCR. Extracted genomic DNA from each cell subset was spread evenly across all wells of several immunoSEQ 96-well plates, with each plate serving as a replicate. For sorted subsets, each replicate PCR was loaded with 150 to 250 ng genomic DNA, equivalent to approximately 33,000 T cell genomes. Purified libraries were quantified with a Qubit 3.0 fluorometer, sized on a Bioanalyzer 2100, and re-quantified with the KAPA Library Quantification kit. Every immunoSEQ 96-well plate was sequenced on a dedicated single-read 150-cycle Illumina NextSeq 550 flow cell. Concerning the study's data processing: Because the immunoSEQ output held only junctional sequences and lacked quality scores, the filtering could not match the filtering applied to full-length reads. To assign V/J genes and CDR3, sequences were annotated using PyIR, a Python wrapper for IgBLAST v1.9, with IMGT germline references. Any read was removed if the V/J assignment was weak (E-value above 1e-6), the CDR3 was missing, or the read contained stop codons, out-of-frame junctions, or ambiguous translated residues. A V3J clonotype was defined by an identical inferred V gene, J gene, and CDR3 amino acid sequence. To compute the percentage overlap between repertoires, the number of shared unique clonotypes was divided by the size of the smaller repertoire. Richness of each repertoire was evaluated using RTK rarefaction, the Chao1 estimator, and Recon v2.1 estimates of unobserved clonotypes. Generation probabilities were computed with OLGA for all TCRbeta clonotypes obtained by the gDNA method from four donors. Sourced from immuneACCESS, this table was stored by TCRdb with only in-frame sequences that have V and J called. A share of the clones is absent; for the studies checked, an unresolved V gene accounts for under half, and the remainder has no known explanation. The V and J calls and clone size are taken from that table; D and trimming were inferred from the DNA. The sample table holds about 1,900,000 clones, of which about 95% were seen once. More than 0.95% of the sample goes to the ten largest clones.

CDR1 and CDR2 are drawn from the germline V gene (reference sequence): PRHDT, FYEKMQ. The CDR3 holds 13 amino acids from the cysteine to the phenylalanine. Only the CDR3 part of the read is kept: 39 bases, read in frame from the first base. The V end loses 5 bases and the J end loses 9 bases, and a stretch of 17 bases separates them. CD8 naive samples were CD45RO-negative cells positively selected for CCR7, giving a CD45RA+CCR7+ population that excluded TemRA cells. Healthy HIV-negative adults with no recently reported acute infections or vaccinations were included as donors. Only Caucasian adults living in Nashville, Tennessee, USA were represented among the donors. Blood was obtained by leukapheresis, after which PBMCs were separated by Ficoll-Histopaque density gradient centrifugation and cryopreserved in liquid nitrogen vapor phase. Analytical flow cytometry was used to check the purity and quantity of each magnetically sorted T cell population. Genomic DNA was isolated from every sorted fraction and measured by UV absorbance on a Nanodrop 2000c.

With respect to this clone: The specificity of this receptor is unknown. Base qualities were left out, and no much larger clone turns up one base away.

This clonotype was sampled from a man aged 18 to 29 in good health. In this chain, TRBV13 is recombined with TRBJ2-7, with the D segment identity uncertain. Specimen: naive CD8+ T cells sorted from blood. In the paper's terms, the cell subset or site label means: CD45RA+CCR7+. For the CDR3, the sequence is CASSLGPQNMQYF. The DNA sequence is TGTGCCAGCAGCCTCGGCCCGCAGAACATGCAGTACTTC.